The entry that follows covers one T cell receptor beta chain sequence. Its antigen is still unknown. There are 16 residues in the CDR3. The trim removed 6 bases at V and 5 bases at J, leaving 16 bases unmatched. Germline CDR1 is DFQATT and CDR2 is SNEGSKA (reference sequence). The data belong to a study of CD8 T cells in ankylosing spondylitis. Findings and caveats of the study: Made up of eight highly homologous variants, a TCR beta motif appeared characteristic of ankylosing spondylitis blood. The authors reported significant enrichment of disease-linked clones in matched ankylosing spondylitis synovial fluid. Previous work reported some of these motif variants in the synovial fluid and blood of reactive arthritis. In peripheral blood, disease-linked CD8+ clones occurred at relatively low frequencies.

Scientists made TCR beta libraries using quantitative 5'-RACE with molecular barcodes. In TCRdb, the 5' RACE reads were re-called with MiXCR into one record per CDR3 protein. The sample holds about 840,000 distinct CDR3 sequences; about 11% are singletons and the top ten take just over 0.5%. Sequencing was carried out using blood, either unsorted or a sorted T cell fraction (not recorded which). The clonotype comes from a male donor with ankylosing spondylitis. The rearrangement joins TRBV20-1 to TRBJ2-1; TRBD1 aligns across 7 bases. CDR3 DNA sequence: TGCAGTGCCACCCCGGACAGGCTTAGATCAAACAATGAGCAGTTCTTC. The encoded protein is CSATPDRLRSNNEQFF.